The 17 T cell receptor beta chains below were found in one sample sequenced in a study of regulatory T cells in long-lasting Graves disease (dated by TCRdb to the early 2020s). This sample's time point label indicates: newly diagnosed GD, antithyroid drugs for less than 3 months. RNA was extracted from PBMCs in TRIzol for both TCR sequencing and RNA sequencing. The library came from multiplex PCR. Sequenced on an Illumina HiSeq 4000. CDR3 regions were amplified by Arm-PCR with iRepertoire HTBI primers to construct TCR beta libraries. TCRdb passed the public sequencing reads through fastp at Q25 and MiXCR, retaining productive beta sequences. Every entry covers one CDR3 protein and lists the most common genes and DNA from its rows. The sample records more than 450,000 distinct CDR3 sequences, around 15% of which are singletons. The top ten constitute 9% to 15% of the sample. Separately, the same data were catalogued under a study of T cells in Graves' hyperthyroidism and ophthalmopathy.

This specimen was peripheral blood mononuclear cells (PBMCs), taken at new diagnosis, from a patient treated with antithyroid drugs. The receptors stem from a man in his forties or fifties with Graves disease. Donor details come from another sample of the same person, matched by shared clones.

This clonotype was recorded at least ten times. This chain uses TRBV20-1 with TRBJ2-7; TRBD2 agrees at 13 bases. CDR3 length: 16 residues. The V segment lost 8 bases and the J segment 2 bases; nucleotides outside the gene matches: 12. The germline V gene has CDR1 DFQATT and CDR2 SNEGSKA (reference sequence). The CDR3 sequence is CSPGTSGTQSPYEQYF. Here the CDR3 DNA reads TGCAGTCCAGGGACTAGCGGGACCCAGTCCCCCTACGAGCAGTACTTC.

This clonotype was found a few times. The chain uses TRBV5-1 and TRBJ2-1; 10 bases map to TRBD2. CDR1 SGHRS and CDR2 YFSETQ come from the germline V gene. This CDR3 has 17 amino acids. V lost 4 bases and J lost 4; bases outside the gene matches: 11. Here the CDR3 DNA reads TGCGCCAGCAGCCCGGGACTAGCGCCAGTATATTACAATGAGCAGTTCTTC. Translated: CASSPGLAPVYYNEQFF.

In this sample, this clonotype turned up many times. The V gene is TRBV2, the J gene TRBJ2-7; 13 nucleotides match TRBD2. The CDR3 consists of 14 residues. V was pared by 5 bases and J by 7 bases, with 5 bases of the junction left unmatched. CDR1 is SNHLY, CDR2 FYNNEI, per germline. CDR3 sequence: CASSSRTSGGEQYF. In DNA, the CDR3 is TGTGCCAGCAGTTCGCGGACTAGCGGGGGAGAGCAGTACTTC. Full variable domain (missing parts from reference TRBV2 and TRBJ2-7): EPEVTQTPSHQVTQMGQEVILRCVPISNHLYFYWYRQILGQKVEFLVSFYNNEISEKSEIFDDQFSVERPDGSNFTLKIRSTKLEDSAMYFCASSSRTSGGEQYFGPGTRLTVT.

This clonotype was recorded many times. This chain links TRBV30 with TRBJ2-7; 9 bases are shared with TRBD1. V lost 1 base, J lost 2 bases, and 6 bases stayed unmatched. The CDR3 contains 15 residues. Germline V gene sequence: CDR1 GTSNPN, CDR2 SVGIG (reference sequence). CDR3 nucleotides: TGTGCCTGGAGTGGGTCTCGGACAGGGGCCTACGAGCAGTACTTC. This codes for CAWSGSRTGAYEQYF. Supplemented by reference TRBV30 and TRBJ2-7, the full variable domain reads SQTIHQWPATLVQPVGSPLSLECTVEGTSNPNLYWYRQAAGRGLQLLFYSVGIGQISSEVPQNLSASRPQDRQFILSSKKLLLSDSGFYLCAWSGSRTGAYEQYFGPGTRLTVT.

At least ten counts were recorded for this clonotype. The CDR3 DNA reads as TGTGCCAGCAAAGGACTAGCGTATAACAATGAGCAGTTCTTC. Translated: CASKGLAYNNEQFF. The genes are TRBV3-1 and TRBJ2-1; 9 bases match TRBD2. The CDR3 is made up of 14 amino acids. V shed 7 bases, J shed 5 bases, and the junction held 6 bases outside the gene matches. Germline V gives CDR1 LGHDT, CDR2 YNNKEL (reference sequence).

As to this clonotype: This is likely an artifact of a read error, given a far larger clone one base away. This chain's CDR3 is CASSLVASGSYKQFF. Written as DNA, the CDR3 is TGTGCCAGCAGCTTAGTGGCTAGCGGGAGCTATAAGCAGTTCTTC. The chain carries TRBV11-2 and TRBJ2-5; 10 nucleotides agree with TRBD2. The J call is uncertain, as TRBJ2-1 better fits the DNA end. The CDR3 length is 15 residues. The germline CDR1 and CDR2 sequences are SGHAT and FQNNGV.

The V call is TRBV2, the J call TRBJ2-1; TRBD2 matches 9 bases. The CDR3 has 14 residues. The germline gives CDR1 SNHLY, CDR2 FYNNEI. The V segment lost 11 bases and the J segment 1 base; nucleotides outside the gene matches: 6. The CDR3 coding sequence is TGTGCCTCATTAGCGGGAGTGTCCTACAATGAGCAGTTCTTC. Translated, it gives CASLAGVSYNEQFF. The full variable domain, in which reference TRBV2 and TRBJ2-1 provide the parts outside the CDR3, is EPEVTQTPSHQVTQMGQEVILRCVPISNHLYFYWYRQILGQKVEFLVSFYNNEISEKSEIFDDQFSVERPDGSNFTLKIRSTKLEDSAMYFCASLAGVSYNEQFFGPGTRLTVL.

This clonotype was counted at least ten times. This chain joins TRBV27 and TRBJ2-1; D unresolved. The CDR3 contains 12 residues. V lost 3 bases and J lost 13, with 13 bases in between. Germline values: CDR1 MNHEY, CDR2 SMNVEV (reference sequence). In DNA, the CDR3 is TGTGCCAGCAGTTTCTCCCTTGGCCTCCAGTTCTTC. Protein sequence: CASSFSLGLQFF.

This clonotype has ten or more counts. The CDR3 here is CAWRQSNTEAFF. The CDR3 region has the DNA TGTGCCTGGCGGCAGTCGAACACTGAAGCTTTCTTT. The chain links TRBV30 to TRBJ1-1, with no clear D. V was pared by 5 bases and J by 1 base, with 8 bases between. The CDR3 contains 12 residues. Germline-derived CDR1 and CDR2 are GTSNPN and SVGIG (reference sequence). Supplemented by reference TRBV30 and TRBJ1-1, the full variable domain reads SQTIHQWPATLVQPVGSPLSLECTVEGTSNPNLYWYRQAAGRGLQLLFYSVGIGQISSEVPQNLSASRPQDRQFILSSKKLLLSDSGFYLCAWRQSNTEAFFGQGTRLTVV.

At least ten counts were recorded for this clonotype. The CDR3 is CSARGYGPEGAFF. The CDR3 DNA reads TGCAGTGCTAGAGGTTACGGCCCAGAAGGAGCTTTCTTT. V and J are TRBV20-1 and TRBJ1-1; D not resolved. The CDR3 length is 13 residues. V lost 1 base and J 10 bases, leaving 16 bases between the germline ends. The germline V gene encodes CDR1 DFQATT and CDR2 SNEGSKA (reference sequence).

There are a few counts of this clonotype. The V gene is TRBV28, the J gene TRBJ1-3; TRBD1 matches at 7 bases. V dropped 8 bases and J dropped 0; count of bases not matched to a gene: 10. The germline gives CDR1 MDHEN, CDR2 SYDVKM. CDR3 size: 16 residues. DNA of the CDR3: TGTGCCAGCGGAACGGGACAGTTCGTCTCTGGAAACACCATATATTTT. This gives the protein CASGTGQFVSGNTIYF.

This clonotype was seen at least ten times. The CDR3 here is CASSRGERSTNEKLFF. CDR3 bases: TGTGCCAGCAGCCGGGGGGAAAGAAGTACTAATGAAAAACTGTTTTTT. The V call is TRBV7-9, the J call TRBJ1-4, with a possible D match to TRBD1 (5 bases). V dropped 5 bases and J dropped 2 bases, with 15 bases sitting between them. CDR3 length: 16 amino acids. Germline V gene sequence: CDR1 SEHNR, CDR2 FQNEAQ (reference sequence).

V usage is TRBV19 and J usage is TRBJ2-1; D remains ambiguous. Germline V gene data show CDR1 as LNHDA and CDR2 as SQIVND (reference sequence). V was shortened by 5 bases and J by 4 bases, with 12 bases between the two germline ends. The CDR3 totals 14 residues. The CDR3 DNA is TGTGCCAGTAGTTATTGGGAAGCTTACAATGAGCAGTTCTTC. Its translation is CASSYWEAYNEQFF.

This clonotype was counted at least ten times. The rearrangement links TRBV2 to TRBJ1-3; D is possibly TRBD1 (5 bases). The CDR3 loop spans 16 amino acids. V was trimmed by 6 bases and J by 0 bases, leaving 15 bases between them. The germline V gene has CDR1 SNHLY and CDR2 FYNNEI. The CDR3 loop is CASRLKGRNSGNTIYF. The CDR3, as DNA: TGTGCCAGCAGGTTAAAGGGACGGAACTCTGGAAACACCATATATTTT. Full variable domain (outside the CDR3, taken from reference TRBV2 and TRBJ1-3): EPEVTQTPSHQVTQMGQEVILRCVPISNHLYFYWYRQILGQKVEFLVSFYNNEISEKSEIFDDQFSVERPDGSNFTLKIRSTKLEDSAMYFCASRLKGRNSGNTIYFGEGSWLTVV.

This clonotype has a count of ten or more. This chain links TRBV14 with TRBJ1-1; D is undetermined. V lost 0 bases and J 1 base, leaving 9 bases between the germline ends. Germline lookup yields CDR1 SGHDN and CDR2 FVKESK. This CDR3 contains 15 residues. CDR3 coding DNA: TGTGCCAGCAGCCAAGATCACGCTCCGAACACTGAAGCTTTCTTT. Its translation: CASSQDHAPNTEAFF.

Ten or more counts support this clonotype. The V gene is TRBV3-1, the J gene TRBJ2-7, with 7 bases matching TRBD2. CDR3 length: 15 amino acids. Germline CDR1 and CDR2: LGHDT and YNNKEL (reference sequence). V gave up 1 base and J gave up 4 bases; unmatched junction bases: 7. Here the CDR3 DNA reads TGTGCCAGCAGCCAAGGTTCGGGCGGGAGATACGAGCAGTACTTC. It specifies CASSQGSGGRYEQYF.

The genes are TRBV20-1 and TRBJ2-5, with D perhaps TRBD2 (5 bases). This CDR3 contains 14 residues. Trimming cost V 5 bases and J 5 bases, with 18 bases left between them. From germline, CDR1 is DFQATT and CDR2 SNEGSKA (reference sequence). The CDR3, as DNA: TGCAGTGCTCAGCAGGTTGGACTCTGGGAGACCCAGTACTTC. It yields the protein CSAQQVGLWETQYF.